The 30 T cell receptor beta chains below all came from one sample that was sequenced in a study of cytomegalovirus exposure and HLA in healthy donors. The assay was immunoSEQ multiplex PCR, and TCRdb's table has in-frame clones only and misses some. The table lists some 290,000 clones, 88% of them singletons. Sequencing input: PBMCs. All receptors derive from a man aged 25-45 years in good health and CMV-seronegative.

The chain combines TRBV14 with TRBJ1-2, with a tentative D call TRBD1 (5 bases). V lost 4 bases to trimming and J lost 1 base, with 13 bases between them. The V gene's germline CDR1 is SGHDN and CDR2 FVKESK. CDR3 length: 15 amino acids. The DNA for the CDR3 is TGTGCCAGCAGCCGCCTGGGAGGGGATAACTATGGCTACACCTTC. As protein: CASSRLGGDNYGYTF.

The rearrangement links TRBV4-3 to TRBJ1-1; 10 nucleotides align to TRBD1. CDR1 and CDR2 (germline): LGHNA, YSLEER. The CDR3 contains 16 residues. The V gene end was trimmed by 5 bases and the J gene end by 1 base; junction bases not matched to a gene: 7. The CDR3 here is CASSAGQGIGNTEAFF. The CDR3 DNA is TGCGCCAGCAGCGCGGGACAGGGGATTGGGAACACTGAAGCTTTCTTT.

This clone was detected only once. J is TRBJ1-4 and V is TRBV4-1, with 7 bases identical to TRBD1. CDR3 length: 15 amino acids. Germline CDR1 and CDR2: MGHRA and YSYEKL. V lost 1 base, J lost 8 bases, and 7 bases stayed unmatched. DNA for the CDR3: TGCGCCAGCAGCCAAGGAGGGGGCTCAGGAGAAAAACTGTTTTTT. Translation: CASSQGGGSGEKLFF.

The gene calls are TRBV30 and TRBJ1-5, with D uncertain. Trimming left V 0 bases short and J 7 bases short, with 16 bases between. The germline CDR1 and CDR2 sequences are GTSNPN and SVGIG (reference sequence). The CDR3 runs 15 residues. The CDR3, as DNA: TGTGCCTGGAGTGTACCCACGGCGGGGAGCCAGCCCCAGCATTTT. Translating it yields CAWSVPTAGSQPQHF. Supplemented by reference TRBV30 and TRBJ1-5, the full variable domain reads SQTIHQWPATLVQPVGSPLSLECTVEGTSNPNLYWYRQAAGRGLQLLFYSVGIGQISSEVPQNLSASRPQDRQFILSSKKLLLSDSGFYLCAWSVPTAGSQPQHFGDGTRLSIL.

This chain links TRBV4-3 with TRBJ1-2; D gene unclear. V was shortened by 0 bases and J by 0 bases, with 11 bases between the two germline ends. The CDR3 covers 16 residues. In germline, CDR1 is LGHNA, CDR2 YSLEER. CDR3 nucleotides: TGCGCCAGCAGCCAAGATACCGGGAGGGCTAACTATGGCTACACCTTC. Its translation: CASSQDTGRANYGYTF.

The CDR3 DNA follows: TGTGCCAGCAGCTTCTCCGGGGGGGCCTACGAGCAGTACTTC. This gives the protein CASSFSGGAYEQYF. The rearrangement links TRBV5-6 to TRBJ2-7; the match to TRBD2 covers 8 bases. The V gene's germline CDR1 is SGHDT and CDR2 YYEEEE. V trimming: 2 bases; J trimming: 2 bases; junction bases outside the gene matches: 3. CDR3 length: 14 residues.

The V gene is TRBV11-1, the J gene TRBJ2-7; 8 nucleotides line up with TRBD2. CDR3 length: 16 amino acids. The J segment lost 2 bases and the V segment lost 2 bases, leaving 8 bases of the junction unmatched. Germline V lookup: CDR1 SGHAT, CDR2 FQDESV (reference sequence). The CDR3 spells CASSLTRTSQTYEQYF. Written as DNA, the CDR3 is TGTGCCAGCAGCTTAACCCGGACTAGCCAGACCTACGAGCAGTACTTC.

The rearrangement links TRBV6-6 to TRBJ1-4; no definite D call. CDR1 MNHNY and CDR2 SVGAGI come from the germline V gene (reference sequence). V lost 2 bases and J 5 bases, leaving 3 bases between the germline ends. This CDR3 has 12 amino acids. CDR3 sequence: CASSYPNEKLFF. CDR3 in DNA: TGTGCCAGCAGTTACCCGAATGAAAAACTGTTTTTT.

The genes are TRBV7-2 and TRBJ1-2; 9 positions agree with TRBD1. V was pared by 5 bases and J by 7 bases, with 14 bases of the junction left unmatched. CDR1 and CDR2 from the germline V gene are SGHTA and FQGNSA. The CDR3 is 16 amino acids. CDR3 region: CASSPAGWGTGSGYTF. CDR3 nucleotide sequence: TGTGCCAGCAGCCCTGCTGGTTGGGGGACAGGGTCTGGCTACACCTTC.

J is TRBJ1-5 and V is TRBV28, with D uncertain. Germline CDR1 reads MDHEN; CDR2 reads SYDVKM. The CDR3 is made up of 14 amino acids. V lost 6 bases and J 4 bases, leaving 13 bases between the germline ends. CDR3 loop: CASRWRGPNQPQHF. In DNA form, the CDR3 reads TGTGCCAGCAGATGGAGAGGGCCTAATCAGCCCCAGCATTTT.

Regarding this clone: The sample holds other DNA sequences that translate to the same CDR3. This chain uses TRBV5-6 with TRBJ1-5; TRBD1 might be the D (5 bases). Germline assignment: CDR1 SGHDT and CDR2 YYEEEE. The CDR3 contains 14 residues. V was trimmed by 3 bases and J by 4 bases, leaving 11 bases between them. CDR3 sequence: CASSSIGGNQPQHF. The CDR3 nucleotides read TGTGCCAGCAGCTCCATCGGGGGGAATCAGCCCCAGCATTTT.

This sequence joins TRBV6-1 and TRBJ2-2; TRBD2 matches 7 bases. Per the germline V gene, CDR1 is MNHNS and CDR2 is SASEGT. Losses at the gene ends were 6 bases for V and 5 bases for J; bases not matched to a gene: 6. This CDR3 comprises 14 residues. CDR3 in amino acids: CASRHQGGTGELFF. The CDR3 coding sequence is TGTGCCAGCAGGCACCAGGGAGGGACCGGGGAGCTGTTTTTT.

With regard to this clone: The sample contains more than one DNA sequence encoding this CDR3. This sequence joins TRBV14 and TRBJ1-2; 7 nucleotides align to TRBD1. CDR3 length: 14 amino acids. V shed 3 bases, J shed 4 bases, and the junction held 5 bases outside the gene matches. Per the germline V gene, CDR1 is SGHDN and CDR2 is FVKESK. The CDR3 nucleotides are TGTGCCAGCAGCCATGGGGACAGTCTCTATGGCTACACCTTC. Protein product: CASSHGDSLYGYTF.

In this sample, this clone turned up once. The chain is built from TRBV15 and TRBJ2-7; TRBD1 aligns across 9 bases. CDR3 size: 19 residues. V gave up 4 bases and J gave up 5 bases; unmatched junction bases: 21. Germline V gene lookup returns CDR1 LNHNV and CDR2 YYDKDF (reference sequence). This chain's CDR3 is CATSTPVRQGVIKAHEQYF. The CDR3 nucleotides are TGTGCCACCAGCACCCCCGTCAGACAGGGGGTTATCAAGGCTCACGAGCAGTACTTC.

This clone was found once. The chain has TRBV6-1 and TRBJ1-5; TRBD1 might be the D (6 bases). Deletions cut 2 bases from V and 4 bases from J, with 9 bases between. The CDR3 consists of 14 residues. Per the germline V gene, CDR1 is MNHNS and CDR2 is SASEGT. This CDR3 is CASSETGLNQPQHF. DNA for the CDR3: TGTGCCAGCAGTGAAACAGGGTTAAATCAGCCCCAGCATTTT.

V and J are TRBV4-3 and TRBJ2-1; 8 bases align to TRBD1. V shed 4 bases and J 5 bases; nucleotides not matched to a gene: 10. Germline values: CDR1 LGHNA, CDR2 YSLEER. The CDR3 has 16 amino acids. The CDR3 protein is CASSPRAGGPNNEQFF. Written as DNA, the CDR3 is TGCGCCAGCAGCCCACGGGCAGGGGGCCCAAACAATGAGCAGTTCTTC.

This clone has just a few counts. This CDR3 is CASSDARQGKTEAFF. The CDR3 DNA sequence: TGTGCCAGCAGTGACGCCCGACAGGGAAAGACTGAAGCTTTCTTT. The V gene is TRBV6-1, the J gene TRBJ1-1, with TRBD1 matching 7 bases. Germline V lookup: CDR1 MNHNS, CDR2 SASEGT. CDR3 length equals 15 residues. The junction had 9 bases not matched to a gene; V was cut back by 3 bases and J by 5 bases.

The rearrangement links TRBV19 to TRBJ1-5, with 10 nucleotides matching TRBD1. The V segment lost 4 bases and the J segment 7 bases; nucleotides outside the gene matches: 4. The germline V gene encodes CDR1 LNHDA and CDR2 SQIVND (reference sequence). The CDR3 runs 14 residues. The DNA of the CDR3 is TGTGCCAGTAGTACCGGGACAGGGGTGCAGCCCCAGCATTTT. This translates into CASSTGTGVQPQHF.

The chain joins TRBV19 to TRBJ2-7; 7 nucleotides line up with TRBD2. Germline V gene data show CDR1 as LNHDA and CDR2 as SQIVND (reference sequence). Losses at the gene ends were 2 bases for V and 6 bases for J; bases not matched to a gene: 7. This CDR3 has 14 amino acids. CDR3 protein: CASSITGLVSEQYF. The CDR3 DNA sequence: TGTGCCAGTAGTATAACAGGACTAGTCAGCGAGCAGTACTTC.

This rearrangement joins TRBV19 to TRBJ2-7, with TRBD1 identical over 8 bases. The V gene end was trimmed by 3 bases and the J gene end by 11 bases; junction bases not matched to a gene: 9. CDR1 LNHDA and CDR2 SQIVND come from the germline V gene (reference sequence). The length of the CDR3 is 13 residues. The CDR3 spells CASSISQGGEEYF. In DNA form, the CDR3 reads TGTGCCAGTAGTATTTCACAGGGGGGTGAGGAGTACTTC.

The genes are TRBV19 and TRBJ1-4; TRBD1 agrees at 12 bases. The length of the CDR3 is 16 residues. CDR1 and CDR2 from the germline V gene are LNHDA and SQIVND (reference sequence). V lost 1 base to trimming and J lost 7 bases; unmatched junction nucleotides: 4. The CDR3 loop reads CASSIGRDRGPEKLFF. The CDR3 region has the DNA TGTGCCAGTAGTATAGGGCGGGACAGGGGGCCTGAAAAACTGTTTTTT.

V usage is TRBV4-3 and J usage is TRBJ2-7, with 11 bases matching TRBD1. With V trimmed by 4 bases and J by 5 bases, 7 bases remained unmatched. CDR1 and CDR2 from the germline V gene are LGHNA and YSLEER. This CDR3 region has 15 residues. DNA of the CDR3: TGCGCCAGCAGCCGCGGGACAGGGGGTATACACGAGCAGTACTTC. It codes for CASSRGTGGIHEQYF.

V gene TRBV5-5 combines with J gene TRBJ2-5; possibly TRBD2 for D (5 bases). V was cut by 0 bases and J by 5 bases, with 17 bases left in between. Looked up from germline, CDR1 is SGHKS and CDR2 is YYEKEE (reference sequence). This CDR3 is 16 amino acids long. This CDR3 is CASSLGVLVWRETQYF. The CDR3 nucleotides read TGTGCCAGCAGCTTGGGGGTACTAGTGTGGAGGGAGACCCAGTACTTC.

The J gene is TRBJ2-2, the V gene TRBV6-6, with D unresolved. In germline, CDR1 is MNHNY, CDR2 SVGAGI (reference sequence). Trimming took 0 bases from V and 8 from J, leaving 13 bases between them. This CDR3 is built from 15 residues. The CDR3 sequence: CASSYSEDVWGELFF. The CDR3 bases are TGTGCCAGCAGTTACTCAGAGGATGTCTGGGGGGAGCTGTTTTTT.

The chain joins TRBV9 to TRBJ2-7; 7 bases fit TRBD2. Germline V gene lookup returns CDR1 SGDLS and CDR2 YYNGEE. With 1 base clipped from V and 4 bases from J, the junction kept 5 bases outside the gene matches. The CDR3 has 14 residues. The chain's CDR3 is CASSVSAGPYEQYF. The CDR3 nucleotides read TGTGCCAGCAGCGTATCAGCGGGGCCGTACGAGCAGTACTTC.

The genes are TRBV27 and TRBJ2-7, with 11 bases aligning to TRBD1. Trimming at V came to 4 bases and at J to 4 bases, leaving 3 bases not matched to a gene. Germline V CDR1 and CDR2: MNHEY, SMNVEV (reference sequence). This CDR3 has 14 residues. The CDR3 DNA is TGTGCCAGCAGTTCCGGGACAGGGGGGTACGAGCAGTACTTC. Translated: CASSSGTGGYEQYF.

This chain uses TRBV11-1 with TRBJ2-1, with D tentatively TRBD2 (5 bases). Between the trimmed V and J ends, which lost 6 bases and 2 bases, there was a span of 17 bases. Germline CDR1 is SGHAT and CDR2 is FQDESV (reference sequence). CDR3 length equals 16 residues. This CDR3 is CASRPRSGYAYNEQFF. Here the CDR3 DNA reads TGTGCCAGCAGACCTCGGTCGGGGTATGCCTACAATGAGCAGTTCTTC. The whole variable domain, remainder taken from reference TRBV11-1 and TRBJ2-1, is EAEVAQSPRYKITEKSQAVAFWCDPISGHATLYWYRQILGQGPELLVQFQDESVVDDSQLPKDRFSAERLKGVDSTLKIQPAELGDSAMYLCASRPRSGYAYNEQFFGPGTRLTVL.

The rearrangement links TRBV6-1 to TRBJ1-5; D unresolved. Germline lookup yields CDR1 MNHNS and CDR2 SASEGT. With 1 base removed from V and 5 bases from J, the gap between germline ends came to 12 bases. This CDR3 has 15 residues. CDR3 sequence reads: CASSEDRGWDQPQHF. The CDR3 DNA reads as TGTGCCAGCAGTGAAGATAGAGGGTGGGATCAGCCCCAGCATTTT.

CDR3 sequence: CASSEAGHTEAFF. CDR3 bases: TGCGCCAGCAGTGAGGCAGGCCACACTGAAGCTTTCTTT. This sequence joins TRBV10-1 and TRBJ1-1; D not resolved. Per germline, CDR1 WNHNN and CDR2 SYGVQD (reference sequence). The V gene lost 2 bases and the J gene lost 3 bases, with 7 bases spanning the gap. The CDR3 runs to 13 residues.

This clone came up a few times. This rearrangement joins TRBV10-3 to TRBJ1-2; D is unclear. CDR3 length equals 12 residues. CDR1 ENHRY and CDR2 SYGVKD come from the germline V gene. V lost 7 bases and J 6 bases, leaving 12 bases between the germline ends. In DNA, the CDR3 is TGTGCCATCACTAGCCCAGGTCATGGCTACACCTTC. It codes for CAITSPGHGYTF.